This TCR beta chain was recorded in a study of blood T cell repertoires in COVID-19. Some clones are missing from TCRdb's copy, which holds only in-frame ones; the method was immunoSEQ multiplex PCR. This table has roughly 250,000 clones, 70% to 90% appearing once. Germline CDR1 and CDR2: SGHTA and FQGTGA. The length of the CDR3 is 16 residues. Turning to this clone: Germline is not matched at one junction end, which may reflect a read error.

The specimen sequenced was peripheral blood. The J gene is TRBJ2-3, the V gene TRBV7-3; TRBD2 aligns across 12 bases. The sequence came from a middle-aged woman with acute or convalescent COVID-19. CDR3 nucleotides: TGTGCCAGCAGCCTAACTAGCGGGGGGTTCACAGATACGCAGTATTTT. Translation: CASSLTSGGFTDTQYF. Supplemented by reference TRBV7-3 and TRBJ2-3, the full variable domain reads GAGVSQTPSNKVTEKGKYVELRCDPISGHTALYWYRQSLGQGPEFLIYFQGTGAADDSGLPNDRFFAVRPEGSVSTLKIQRTERGDSAVYLCASSLTSGGFTDTQYFGPGTRLTVL.